This passage covers 3 T cell receptor beta chains from one sample sequenced in a study of Graves' ophthalmopathy and Graves' hyperthyroidism. Amplification of TCR beta CDR3 regions used RNA transcripts. Second-round multiplex PCR followed a first-round RT-PCR using HTBI primers. TCRdb fed the multiplex PCR reads into MiXCR, producing one record per CDR3 protein. The sample lists hundreds of thousands of distinct CDR3 sequences; just over 40% were seen once. The sequencing sample was made of peripheral blood. The receptors were gathered from an adult man with Graves' ophthalmopathy.

This clonotype was picked up many times. The rearrangement links TRBV12-3 or TRBV12-4 to TRBJ1-6, with D uncertain. Trimming removed 0 bases at V and 7 bases at J, with 10 bases between. CDR3 size: 15 residues. The CDR3 here is CASSLAAATNSPLHF. CDR3 coding DNA: TGTGCCAGCAGTTTAGCGGCGGCCACAAATTCACCCCTCCACTTT.

The chain employs TRBV5-4 and TRBJ1-5, with no clear D. Trimming left V 2 bases short and J 0 bases short, with 18 bases between. Germline V gene sequence: CDR1 SGHNT, CDR2 YYREEE (reference sequence). This CDR3 contains 18 residues. In nucleotides, the CDR3 is TGTGCCAGCAGCTTTGCAGCCCTAACGGATTATAGCAATCAGCCCCAGCATTTT. Protein sequence: CASSFAALTDYSNQPQHF. Variable domain in full (rest from reference TRBV5-4 and TRBJ1-5): ETGVTQSPTHLIKTRGQQVTLRCSSQSGHNTVSWYQQALGQGPQFIFQYYREEENGRGNFPPRFSGLQFPNYSSELNVNALELDDSALYLCASSFAALTDYSNQPQHFGDGTRLSIL.

The CDR3 loop is CASSAPGLAGVTGEQYV. CDR3 DNA sequence: TGTGCCAGCAGCGCGCCGGGACTAGCGGGAGTAACAGGCGAGCAGTACGTC. V is TRBV7-9 and J is TRBJ2-7, with 14 positions matching TRBD2. The V gene's germline CDR1 is SEHNR and CDR2 FQNEAQ (reference sequence). This CDR3 contains 17 residues. V trimming: 5 bases; J trimming: 6 bases; junction bases outside the gene matches: 12.